One and the same sample provided the 20 T cell receptor beta chains below, sequenced in a study of cytomegalovirus exposure and HLA in healthy donors (dated by TCRdb to about 2017). Library prep was done by the immunoSEQ multiplex PCR assay. For the multiplex PCR, a mixture combining 60 forward primers for TCR Vbeta segments and 13 reverse primers for TCR Jbeta segments was used. TCRdb obtained this table from immuneACCESS and retained in-frame rearrangements with V and J assigned. These tables miss some clones; where compared with another copy, unresolved V genes account for less than half of the shortfall, and the remainder is unexplained. Present in this sample are around 150,000 clones, 65% to 85% of which were seen just once. The leading ten clones occupy approximately 7.1% of the sample. The specimen sequenced was PBMCs. The receptors stem from a man in his forties in good health and CMV-seropositive.

This sequence joins TRBV4-1 and TRBJ2-2; no firm D call. The CDR3 runs 15 residues. The V and J ends lost 1 base and 6 bases respectively, with 12 bases between them. In germline, CDR1 is MGHRA, CDR2 YSYEKL. For the CDR3, the DNA is TGCGCCAGCAGCCAAGTCTCCACTTCGTCCGGGGAGCTGTTTTTT. Protein product: CASSQVSTSSGELFF.

The rearrangement links TRBV19 to TRBJ1-2; 8 nucleotides match TRBD1. The V segment lost 6 bases and the J segment 6 bases; nucleotides outside the gene matches: 6. Germline CDR1 LNHDA, CDR2 SQIVND (reference sequence). The CDR3 length is 13 residues. Here the CDR3 DNA reads TGTGCCAGTAGCGGCAGGGGGCTGGATGGCTACACCTTC. It encodes CASSGRGLDGYTF.

This chain connects TRBV5-1 to TRBJ2-1; TRBD1 agrees at 7 bases. Unmatched junction bases numbered 8, after V lost 4 bases and J lost 16 bases. This CDR3 region has 11 residues. CDR1 and CDR2 from the germline V gene are SGHRS and YFSETQ. CDR3: CASSTKTGKFF. The DNA of the CDR3 is TGCGCCAGCAGCACAAAGACAGGGAAATTCTTC.

CDR3 region: CASSYSPFTAGEQYF. The DNA for the CDR3 is TGTGCCAGCAGTTACTCGCCCTTTACAGCCGGCGAGCAGTACTTC. V usage is TRBV6-5 and J usage is TRBJ2-7, with unresolved D. V was clipped by 0 bases and J by 6 bases, with 15 bases between them. The CDR3 loop spans 15 amino acids. Per the germline V gene, CDR1 is MNHEY and CDR2 is SVGAGI.

V usage is TRBV5-8 and J usage is TRBJ2-7; D perhaps matches TRBD1 (5 bases). This CDR3 has 13 amino acids. The germline CDR1 and CDR2 sequences are SGHTS and YDEGEE. V lost 0 bases, J lost 2 bases, and 6 bases lay in between. The CDR3 protein is CASSLDRTYEQYF. The CDR3 DNA sequence: TGTGCCAGCAGCTTGGACAGGACCTACGAGCAGTACTTC.

The rearrangement links TRBV4-1 to TRBJ2-6; 8 bases are shared with TRBD1. Per germline, CDR1 MGHRA and CDR2 YSYEKL. V gave up 0 bases and J gave up 1 base; unmatched junction bases: 14. CDR3 length: 21 amino acids. The CDR3 loop reads CASSQDQRQGRRGSGANVLTF. For the CDR3, the DNA is TGCGCCAGCAGCCAAGATCAGAGACAGGGGAGGAGAGGTTCTGGGGCCAACGTCCTGACTTTC.

This chain uses TRBV7-9 with TRBJ2-1; 9 positions match TRBD1. The V gene's germline CDR1 is SEHNR and CDR2 FQNEAQ (reference sequence). The CDR3 length is 15 residues. Germline trimming cut 7 bases from V and 5 bases from J; bases unmatched to any gene: 9. The CDR3 spells CASISWDRENNEQFF. The CDR3 region has the DNA TGTGCCAGCATCTCCTGGGACAGGGAGAACAATGAGCAGTTCTTC.

The rearrangement uses TRBV5-1 and TRBJ2-5; possible D gene TRBD1, 6 bases. CDR3 length: 12 residues. Germline V lookup: CDR1 SGHRS, CDR2 YFSETQ. Trimming took off 4 bases at V and 5 bases at J, with 9 bases between the two ends. The CDR3 is CASSTQGETQYF. DNA of the CDR3: TGCGCCAGCAGCACCCAGGGGGAGACCCAGTACTTC.

The genes are TRBV27 and TRBJ1-5; 9 positions match TRBD1. This CDR3 contains 15 residues. V lost 9 bases to trimming and J lost 3 bases; unmatched junction nucleotides: 9. Germline CDR1 is MNHEY and CDR2 is SMNVEV (reference sequence). The CDR3 is CASKPRDRDNQPQHF. The CDR3 DNA follows: TGTGCCAGTAAACCACGGGACAGGGACAATCAGCCCCAGCATTTT.

This chain links TRBV5-4 with TRBJ2-1; a weak D match, TRBD2 (5 bases). The germline gives CDR1 SGHNT, CDR2 YYREEE (reference sequence). The CDR3 contains 13 residues. V shed 4 bases and J shed 9 bases, with 14 bases lying between them. In nucleotides, the CDR3 is TGTGCCAGCAGCCCCCGGGGAGACTCTGAGCAGTTCTTC. It yields the protein CASSPRGDSEQFF.

V and J are TRBV19 and TRBJ2-3, with TRBD1 matching 7 bases. The CDR3 sequence is 14 residues long. Germline CDR1 reads LNHDA; CDR2 reads SQIVND (reference sequence). Trimming took 3 bases from V and 3 from J; bases not matched to a gene: 3. The CDR3 coding sequence is TGTGCCAGTAGTATGGGACAGACGACAGATACGCAGTATTTT. Translation gives CASSMGQTTDTQYF.

The rearrangement links TRBV27 to TRBJ1-6; D unresolved. Germline V gene sequence: CDR1 MNHEY, CDR2 SMNVEV (reference sequence). CDR3 length: 16 residues. Trimming cost V 6 bases and J 8 bases, with 20 bases left between them. CDR3 DNA sequence: TGTGCCAGCAGGTCCCTGATCGGACTGAACCATTCACCCCTCCACTTT. It yields the protein CASRSLIGLNHSPLHF.

The chain employs TRBV7-2 and TRBJ1-3, with D uncertain. Germline values: CDR1 SGHTA, CDR2 FQGNSA. Trimming took off 2 bases at V and 6 bases at J, with 11 bases between the two ends. CDR3 length equals 14 residues. CDR3 residues: CASSLSGTLNTIYF. The DNA of the CDR3 is TGTGCCAGCAGCTTATCAGGCACTTTAAACACCATATATTTT.

The chain recombines TRBV7-9 with TRBJ1-3, with no clear D. Germline CDR1 SEHNR, CDR2 FQNEAQ (reference sequence). The CDR3 is 13 amino acids. The V end lost 4 bases, the J end lost 8 bases, and 12 bases lay between the germline ends. CDR3 residues: CASSSDGGDTIYF. The CDR3 DNA reads as TGTGCCAGCAGCTCCGACGGCGGGGACACCATATATTTT.

This rearrangement joins TRBV7-2 to TRBJ2-7; D is possibly TRBD1 (5 bases). The length of the CDR3 is 14 residues. V dropped 3 bases and J dropped 3 bases, with 12 bases sitting between them. Germline V gene sequence: CDR1 SGHTA, CDR2 FQGNSA. For the CDR3, the DNA is TGTGCCAGCAGCTTTCAGCAGGGCCTCTACGAGCAGTACTTC. This encodes CASSFQQGLYEQYF.

The chain has TRBV2 and TRBJ1-5, with 7 bases fitting TRBD1. V gave up 6 bases and J gave up 2 bases; unmatched junction bases: 7. CDR3 length equals 15 residues. Germline CDR1 reads SNHLY; CDR2 reads FYNNEI. CDR3 loop: CASRETGTGNQPQHF. CDR3 bases: TGTGCCAGCAGGGAGACAGGGACAGGCAATCAGCCCCAGCATTTT. Variable domain in full (rest from reference TRBV2 and TRBJ1-5): EPEVTQTPSHQVTQMGQEVILRCVPISNHLYFYWYRQILGQKVEFLVSFYNNEISEKSEIFDDQFSVERPDGSNFTLKIRSTKLEDSAMYFCASRETGTGNQPQHFGDGTRLSIL.

The V gene is TRBV7-9, the J gene TRBJ1-6, with D possibly matching TRBD1 (5 bases). This CDR3 spans 13 amino acids. The V gene lost 2 bases and the J gene lost 14 bases, with 13 bases spanning the gap. CDR1 is SEHNR, CDR2 FQNEAQ, per germline (reference sequence). The CDR3 loop is CASSLRDGGTLHF. In nucleotides, the CDR3 is TGTGCCAGCAGCTTAAGAGATGGGGGGACCCTCCACTTT.

The V call is TRBV6-5, the J call TRBJ1-4; 7 bases align to TRBD1. The CDR3 has 14 amino acids. CDR1 is MNHEY and CDR2 is SVGAGI in the germline V gene. Unmatched junction bases numbered 9, after V lost 6 bases and J lost 8 bases. The CDR3 DNA reads as TGTGCCAGCAGCAGCTGGGACAGCTCCGAAAAACTGTTTTTT. Protein product: CASSSWDSSEKLFF.

The gene calls are TRBV30 and TRBJ1-5, with 12 bases fitting TRBD1. V trimming: 2 bases; J trimming: 7 bases; junction bases outside the gene matches: 6. Germline V gene lookup returns CDR1 GTSNPN and CDR2 SVGIG (reference sequence). This CDR3 contains 15 residues. As DNA, the CDR3 is TGTGCCTGGAGTCACGGGACAGGGGGCCGGCAGCCCCAGCATTTT. Its translation: CAWSHGTGGRQPQHF.

In its sample, this clone was seen a few times. The chain combines TRBV9 with TRBJ2-3; D remains ambiguous. Germline CDR1 is SGDLS and CDR2 is YYNGEE. Trimming cost V 2 bases and J 2 bases, with 9 bases left between them. The CDR3 has 14 amino acids. CDR3 nucleotide sequence: TGTGCCAGCAGCGTTACTACCATCACAGATACGCAGTATTTT. It specifies CASSVTTITDTQYF.